A selection of T cell receptor beta chains follows, all from one sample in a study of shared clonotypes between healthy human individuals. The data were produced by immunoSEQ multiplex PCR, yet TCRdb's version contains in-frame clones alone and is incomplete. The profile shows hundreds of thousands of clones, 85% to 95% of them singletons. Sequences were obtained from naive CD8+ T cells sorted from blood. Receptors were obtained from a woman aged 30 to 39 in good health. CDR3s leave out the opening cysteine and the closing phenylalanine or tryptophan.

TRBV27	TRBJ2-7	11	ASRGGTAYEQY
TRBV14	TRBJ1-3	12	ASSQGGSGNTIY
TRBV7-2	TRBJ2-7	15	ASSPNGNLRGEYEQY
TRBV29-1	TRBJ1-4	10	SVVWGGEKLF
TRBV7-9	TRBJ1-4	12	ASSSGTGDEKLF
TRBV28	TRBJ2-7	13	ASSGQGSYLYEQY
TRBV14	TRBJ2-3	14	ASSQIQTDTTDTQY
TRBV6-5	TRBJ2-3	11	ASSRGEPDTQY
TRBV4-1	TRBJ2-1	15	ASSHRRGTSGDNEQF
TRBV2	TRBJ1-1	8	ASDGGEAF
TRBV16	TRBJ2-7	12	ASSRTESSYEQY
TRBV27	TRBJ2-3	12	ASRLAGGPDTQY
TRBV7-7	TRBJ2-2	12	ASSFGGNTGELF
TRBV15	TRBJ2-7	15	ATSRASGSEQFYEQY
TRBV9	TRBJ1-5	11	ASSAGGEQPQH
TRBV6-5	TRBJ1-3	12	ASSYDGDGNTIY
TRBV4-1	TRBJ2-3	16	ASSQSYLAGGLTDTQY
TRBV7-9	TRBJ2-3	15	ASSSRLAGGNKDTQY